This entry lists 9 T cell receptor beta chains sequenced from one sample in a study of blood T cell repertoires in COVID-19 (dated by TCRdb to 2019 to 2021). The method behind the library was the immunoSEQ multiplex PCR assay. TCRdb's version of the immuneACCESS table is confined to in-frame rearrangements and falls short of the full clone set. An unresolved V gene accounts for under half of the shortfall where checked; the remainder is of unknown origin. The sample table contains 40,000 or so clones; only one count was recorded for about 85% of them. The ten most abundant clones make up 12% of the sample. Sequences were obtained from peripheral blood. Source of these receptors: a human donor in a cohort sampled during active COVID-19.

The chain has TRBV19 and TRBJ1-5, with a possible D match to TRBD1 (5 bases). Germline loops: CDR1 LNHDA, CDR2 SQIVND (reference sequence). V dropped 3 bases and J dropped 6 bases, with 21 bases sitting between them. The CDR3 totals 17 residues. CDR3: CASSIALVLRRGQPQHF. Here the CDR3 DNA reads TGTGCCAGTAGTATTGCCCTGGTCTTACGGAGGGGTCAGCCCCAGCATTTT.

The chain carries TRBV3-1 (or the pseudogene TRBV3-2) and TRBJ1-4, with a weak D call TRBD1 (5 bases). CDR1 is LGHDT, CDR2 YNNKEL, per germline (reference sequence). This CDR3 has 16 amino acids. V gave up 4 bases and J gave up 8 bases, with 20 bases separating them. The CDR3 DNA sequence: TGTGCCAGCAGCCCCTCACTCTCAGGGTTCTCAGAAAAACTGTTTTTT. As protein: CASSPSLSGFSEKLFF.

This clone was observed a few times. The V gene is TRBV15, the J gene TRBJ1-5; D remains ambiguous. V lost 1 base to trimming and J lost 4 bases, with 5 bases between them. The CDR3 totals 13 residues. Germline V CDR1 and CDR2: LNHNV, YYDKDF (reference sequence). The CDR3 nucleotides are TGTGCCACCAGCAGAGGAGTGAATCAGCCCCAGCATTTT. Protein sequence: CATSRGVNQPQHF. The complete variable domain, with remaining parts taken from reference TRBV15 and TRBJ1-5, reads DAMVIQNPRYQVTQFGKPVTLSCSQTLNHNVMYWYQQKSSQAPKLLFHYYDKDFNNEADTPDNFQSRRPNTSFCFLDIRSPGLGDTAMYLCATSRGVNQPQHFGDGTRLSIL.

This chain links TRBV5-8 with TRBJ1-2; D ambiguous. This CDR3 is 15 amino acids long. V lost 6 bases and J 3 bases, leaving 18 bases between the germline ends. Per germline, CDR1 SGHTS and CDR2 YDEGEE. The DNA for the CDR3 is TGTGCCAGCACTTCTTTGAGACCCGGGGACTATGGCTACACCTTC. This gives the protein CASTSLRPGDYGYTF.

V is TRBV5-1 and J is TRBJ1-4; TRBD1 matches 8 bases. The CDR3 loop spans 14 amino acids. V shed 0 bases, J shed 8 bases, and the junction held 3 bases outside the gene matches. Germline CDR1 reads SGHRS; CDR2 reads YFSETQ. In DNA form, the CDR3 reads TGCGCCAGCAGCTTGGGAGACAGGGGCGAAAAACTGTTTTTT. This gives the protein CASSLGDRGEKLFF.

The genes are TRBV27 and TRBJ1-5; a weak D match, TRBD1 (5 bases). Germline loops: CDR1 MNHEY, CDR2 SMNVEV (reference sequence). This CDR3 is built from 13 residues. The V end lost 4 bases, the J end lost 11 bases, and 15 bases lay between the germline ends. CDR3 loop: CASSSYGWGAQHF. The CDR3 bases are TGTGCCAGCAGTTCTTACGGGTGGGGGGCCCAGCATTTT.

V is TRBV29-1 and J is TRBJ1-4; weak D call: TRBD1 (5 bases). Germline V CDR1 and CDR2: SQVTM, ANQGSEA. V gave up 6 bases and J gave up 5 bases, with 13 bases separating them. CDR3 length: 13 amino acids. This chain's CDR3 is CSVVDIDNEKLFF. Here the CDR3 DNA reads TGCAGCGTCGTGGACATAGACAATGAAAAACTGTTTTTT.

This sequence joins TRBV6-2 or TRBV6-3 and TRBJ1-6; D is undetermined. CDR1 is MNHEY and CDR2 is SVGEGT in the germline V gene. Trimming cost V 5 bases and J 7 bases, with 6 bases left between them. The CDR3 is 12 amino acids. CDR3 sequence: CASSTGNSPLHF. The CDR3 DNA is TGTGCCAGCAGTACCGGGAATTCACCCCTCCACTTT.

The chain joins TRBV6-6 to TRBJ1-1, with D unresolved. The V gene's germline CDR1 is MNHNY and CDR2 SVGAGI (reference sequence). CDR3 length: 13 residues. Trimming pared 0 bases from V and 11 bases from J, leaving 13 bases between. DNA of the CDR3: TGTGCCAGCAGTTACTCGCCAACGGAGAACGCTTTCTTT. It yields the protein CASSYSPTENAFF.